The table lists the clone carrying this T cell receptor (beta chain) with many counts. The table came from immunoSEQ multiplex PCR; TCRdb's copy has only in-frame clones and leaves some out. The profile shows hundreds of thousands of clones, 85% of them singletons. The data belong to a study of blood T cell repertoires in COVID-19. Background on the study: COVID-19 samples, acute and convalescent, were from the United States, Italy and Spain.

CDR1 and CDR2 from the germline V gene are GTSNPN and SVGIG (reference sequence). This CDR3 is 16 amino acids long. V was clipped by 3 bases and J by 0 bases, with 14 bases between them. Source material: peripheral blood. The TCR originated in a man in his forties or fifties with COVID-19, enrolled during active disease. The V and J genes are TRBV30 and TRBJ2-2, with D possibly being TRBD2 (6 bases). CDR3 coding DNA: TGTGCCTGGAGCCTTCTAGCGTCATCGAACACCGGGGAGCTGTTTTTT. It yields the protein CAWSLLASSNTGELFF.